These 17 T cell receptor beta chains were sequenced from one sample in a study of metastatic and nonmetastatic thyroid tumors. MiXCR was used by TCRdb to re-call the PCR reads. The sample comprises fewer than 40,000 clones, 16% of which are singletons, and roughly 3.2% rests with the top ten. Prior to thyroid surgery, none of the patients had received any treatment. What was sequenced was blood. The receptors stem from a female donor with papillary thyroid cancer or a benign thyroid nodule (not recorded which). Some clones in this sample may be carry-over from other donors' samples.

This clone was detected ten times or more. The chain combines TRBV6-1 with TRBJ1-5; D gene unclear. CDR1 is MNHNS, CDR2 SASEGT, per germline. Trimming cost V 4 bases and J 6 bases, with 10 bases left between them. The CDR3 has 13 amino acids. The CDR3: CASSAGETQPQHF. The CDR3 DNA follows: TGTGCCAGCAGTGCCGGGGAAACTCAGCCCCAGCATTTT.

To note about this clone: Other DNA variants within this sample encode the same CDR3. The chain combines TRBV20-1 with TRBJ2-7; 7 bases match TRBD1. CDR3 length equals 14 residues. Trimming at V came to 2 bases and at J to 7 bases, leaving 11 bases not matched to a gene. Germline CDR1 reads DFQATT; CDR2 reads SNEGSKA (reference sequence). This CDR3 reads CSARKTGRWGEQYF. Here the CDR3 DNA reads TGCAGTGCTAGAAAGACAGGGCGGTGGGGGGAGCAGTACTTC.

This clone was counted at least ten times. The rearrangement uses TRBV11-3 and TRBJ1-1; 10 bases map to TRBD1. Losses at the gene ends were 1 base for V and 1 base for J; bases not matched to a gene: 3. Germline CDR1 and CDR2: SGHNT and YENEEA. The CDR3 spans 16 residues. CDR3 in amino acids: CASSLGQGARNTEAFF. CDR3 nucleotides: TGTGCCAGCAGCTTAGGACAGGGGGCAAGGAACACTGAAGCTTTCTTT.

This clone occurred many times. V gene TRBV5-5 combines with J gene TRBJ2-7, with 8 bases identical to TRBD1. This CDR3 has 15 residues. Per the germline V gene, CDR1 is SGHKS and CDR2 is YYEKEE (reference sequence). V was clipped by 3 bases and J by 5 bases; unmatched bases: 10. CDR3 protein: CASSSDDRGTHEQYF. The CDR3 bases are TGTGCCAGCAGCTCGGACGACAGGGGCACCCACGAGCAGTACTTC.

In its sample, this clone was seen many times. The chain recombines TRBV7-9 with TRBJ1-2; a weak D match, TRBD1 (5 bases). CDR1 is SEHNR and CDR2 is FQNEAQ in the germline V gene (reference sequence). Trimming removed 1 base from V and 6 bases from J, with 9 bases in between. The CDR3 runs 13 residues. The CDR3 loop reads CASSLGGYDGYTF. In DNA form, the CDR3 reads TGTGCCAGCAGCTTAGGGGGGTACGATGGCTACACCTTC. Together with reference TRBV7-9 and TRBJ1-2, the CDR3 gives the full variable domain: DTGVSQNPRHKITKRGQNVTFRCDPISEHNRLYWYRQTLGQGPEFLTYFQNEAQLEKSRLLSDRFSAERPKGSFSTLEIQRTEQGDSAMYLCASSLGGYDGYTFGSGTRLTVV.

This clone was counted many times. The rearrangement links TRBV10-1 to TRBJ2-5; D may correspond to TRBD1 or TRBD2 (6 bases each). This CDR3 spans 16 amino acids. V lost 6 bases and J 5 bases, leaving 22 bases between the germline ends. Germline CDR1 is WNHNN and CDR2 is SYGVQD (reference sequence). The CDR3 coding sequence is TGCGCCAGCAGCCTCCCGGGGGCCTCCCTTGAGGAGACCCAGTACTTC. The encoded protein is CASSLPGASLEETQYF.

This clone was seen ten or more times. The V and J genes are TRBV12-3 or TRBV12-4 and TRBJ1-3; D perhaps matches TRBD1 (5 bases). With 7 bases removed from V and 0 bases from J, the gap between germline ends came to 16 bases. This CDR3 is 16 amino acids long. The DNA of the CDR3 is TGTGCCAGCACCCCCCGGGCGGGACGCTCTGGAAACACCATATATTTT. Translating it yields CASTPRAGRSGNTIYF.

The chain employs TRBV10-2 and TRBJ2-5, with D hard to call. The V gene lost 3 bases and the J gene lost 0 bases, with 5 bases spanning the gap. The CDR3 spans 13 residues. The V gene's germline CDR1 is WSHSY and CDR2 SAAADI. Here the CDR3 DNA reads TGCGCCAGCAGTGAATCCTACCAAGAGACCCAGTACTTC. Protein product: CASSESYQETQYF.

This clone showed up just a few times. A much larger clone differs by one base, so this may be a read error. CDR3 region: CASSLGCGRESDNEQFF. The CDR3 coding sequence is TGTGCCAGCAGCTTAGGGTGTGGACGGGAGTCTGACAATGAGCAGTTCTTC. The V gene is TRBV11-1, the J gene TRBJ2-1; D perhaps matches TRBD2 (6 bases). CDR1 is SGHAT, CDR2 FQDESV, per germline (reference sequence). This CDR3 has 17 residues. The ends were cut back, 1 base at V and 5 bases at J, with 18 bases in the middle.

This clone was recorded at least ten times. A junction end diverges from the germline sequence, so it may reflect a read error. This chain uses TRBV27 with TRBJ1-1; D may be TRBD1 (6 bases). In germline, CDR1 is MNHEY, CDR2 SMNVEV (reference sequence). The CDR3 spans 14 residues. The CDR3 DNA reads TGTGCCAGCAGTTTAGGGGGCGTGAAAACTGAAGCTTTCTTT. Residues: CASSLGGVKTEAFF.

Concerning this clone itself: Since a much larger clone is just one base distant, this may be a read error. The CDR3 here is CSALRNEQLF. The CDR3 DNA is TGCAGTGCCCTTCGAAATGAGCAGCTCTTC. The chain combines TRBV20-1 with TRBJ2-1; D remains ambiguous. Germline assignment: CDR1 DFQATT and CDR2 SNEGSKA (reference sequence). There are 10 residues in the CDR3.

This chain joins TRBV20-1 and TRBJ2-3; the D is unclear. CDR3 length: 13 amino acids. V gave up 5 bases and J gave up 1 base, with 10 bases separating them. CDR1 is DFQATT, CDR2 SNEGSKA, per germline (reference sequence). The CDR3 DNA reads as TGCAGTGCTCCGAGGTTCGGCACAGATACGCAGTATTTT. Protein product: CSAPRFGTDTQYF.

This clone was seen a few times. At one of its ends the junction is not consistent with the germline gene, which may arise from a read error. This rearrangement joins TRBV27 to TRBJ1-1; no reliable D call. The CDR3 is 14 residues long. In germline, CDR1 is MNHEY, CDR2 SMNVEV (reference sequence). The CDR3 here is CANSSVQMNTEAFF. The CDR3 coding sequence is TGTGCCAACAGTTCGGTACAGATGAACACTGAAGCTTTCTTT.

This rearrangement joins TRBV7-2 to TRBJ1-2; 10 bases line up with TRBD1. V lost 0 bases, J lost 4 bases, and 2 bases stayed unmatched. This CDR3 region has 15 residues. Germline V lookup: CDR1 SGHTA, CDR2 FQGNSA. The CDR3 DNA reads TGTACCAGCAGCTTAGCGGGACAGGGGTCCTATGGCTACACCTTC. It translates to CTSSLAGQGSYGYTF.

This clone was observed at least ten times. This chain joins TRBV28 and TRBJ1-6; no firm D call. CDR3 length: 13 amino acids. Trimming removed 2 bases at V and 7 bases at J, with 6 bases between. CDR1 MDHEN and CDR2 SYDVKM come from the germline V gene. The CDR3 region is CASSLVVNSPLHF. CDR3 DNA: TGTGCCAGCAGTTTAGTGGTCAATTCACCCCTCCACTTT.

In its sample, this clone was seen many times. The chain uses TRBV6-2 or TRBV6-3 and TRBJ2-6; D gene ambiguous. V gave up 2 bases and J gave up 3 bases, with 5 bases separating them. Germline loops: CDR1 MNHEY, CDR2 SVGEGT. This CDR3 is 14 amino acids long. CDR3 sequence: CASSYGFGANVLTF. The CDR3 DNA is TGTGCCAGCAGTTACGGGTTTGGGGCCAACGTCCTGACTTTC.

This clone came up many times. Other DNA sequences of this sample code for an identical CDR3. The chain joins TRBV20-1 to TRBJ2-1; 14 bases match TRBD2. Losses at the gene ends were 3 bases for V and 0 bases for J; bases not matched to a gene: 4. Germline V gene data show CDR1 as DFQATT and CDR2 as SNEGSKA (reference sequence). This CDR3 comprises 17 residues. CDR3 DNA: TGCAGTGCTAGTGGACTAGCGGGAGGTCGCTCCTACAATGAGCAGTTCTTC. It yields the protein CSASGLAGGRSYNEQFF.